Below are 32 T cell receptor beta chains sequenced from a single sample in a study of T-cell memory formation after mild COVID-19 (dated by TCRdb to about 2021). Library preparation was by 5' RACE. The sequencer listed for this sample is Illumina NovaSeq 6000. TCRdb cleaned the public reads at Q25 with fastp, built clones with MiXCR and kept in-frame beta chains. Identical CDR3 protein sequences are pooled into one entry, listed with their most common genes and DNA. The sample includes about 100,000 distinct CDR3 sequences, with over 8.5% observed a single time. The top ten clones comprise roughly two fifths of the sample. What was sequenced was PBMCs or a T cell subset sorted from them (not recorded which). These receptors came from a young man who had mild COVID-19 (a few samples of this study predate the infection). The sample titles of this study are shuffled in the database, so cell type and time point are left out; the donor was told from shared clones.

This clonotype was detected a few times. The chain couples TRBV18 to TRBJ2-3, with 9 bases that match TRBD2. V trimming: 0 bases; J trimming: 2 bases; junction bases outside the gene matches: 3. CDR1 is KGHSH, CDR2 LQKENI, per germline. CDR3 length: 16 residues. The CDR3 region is CASSPPAGGPTDTQYF. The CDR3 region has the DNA TGTGCCAGCTCACCACCTGCGGGGGGGCCCACAGATACGCAGTATTTT.

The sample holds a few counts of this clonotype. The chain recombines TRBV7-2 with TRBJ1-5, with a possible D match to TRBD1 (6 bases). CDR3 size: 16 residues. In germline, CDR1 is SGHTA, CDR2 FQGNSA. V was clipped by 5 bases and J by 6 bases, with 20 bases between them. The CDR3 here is CASSPSWTDRRQPQHF. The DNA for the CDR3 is TGTGCCAGCAGCCCATCCTGGACAGATCGACGTCAGCCCCAGCATTTT.

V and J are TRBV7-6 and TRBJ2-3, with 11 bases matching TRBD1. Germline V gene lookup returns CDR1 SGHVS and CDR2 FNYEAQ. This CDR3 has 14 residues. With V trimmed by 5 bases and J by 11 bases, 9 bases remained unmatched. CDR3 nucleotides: TGTGCCAGCAGCCCCGGGACAGGGGGTTTTGGGCAGTATTTT. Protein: CASSPGTGGFGQYF.

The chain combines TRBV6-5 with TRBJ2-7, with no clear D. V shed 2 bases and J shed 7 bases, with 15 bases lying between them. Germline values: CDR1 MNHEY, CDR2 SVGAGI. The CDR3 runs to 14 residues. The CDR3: CASSYTRLKVEQYF. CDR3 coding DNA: TGTGCCAGCAGTTACACAAGACTCAAGGTGGAGCAGTACTTC.

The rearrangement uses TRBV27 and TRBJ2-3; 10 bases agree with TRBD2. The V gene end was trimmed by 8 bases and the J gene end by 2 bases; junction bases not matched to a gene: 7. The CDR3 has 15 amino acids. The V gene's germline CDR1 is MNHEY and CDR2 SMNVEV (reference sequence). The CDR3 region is CASSVAGGPTDTQYF. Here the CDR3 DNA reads TGTGCCAGCTCGGTAGCGGGGGGCCCCACAGATACGCAGTATTTT.

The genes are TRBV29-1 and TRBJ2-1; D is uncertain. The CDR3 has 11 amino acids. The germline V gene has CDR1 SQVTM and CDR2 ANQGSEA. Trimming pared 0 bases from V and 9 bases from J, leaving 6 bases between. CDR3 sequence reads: CSVEDPGEQFF. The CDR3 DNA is TGCAGCGTTGAAGATCCTGGTGAGCAGTTCTTC.

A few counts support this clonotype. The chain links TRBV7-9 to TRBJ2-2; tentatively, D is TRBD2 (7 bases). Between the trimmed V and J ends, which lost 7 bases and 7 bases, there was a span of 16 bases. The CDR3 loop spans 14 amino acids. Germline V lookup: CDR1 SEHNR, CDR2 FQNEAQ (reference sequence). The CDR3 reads CASKAGALGGELFF. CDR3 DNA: TGTGCCAGCAAGGCGGGGGCCCTCGGCGGGGAGCTGTTTTTT.

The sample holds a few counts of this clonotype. Written as DNA, the CDR3 is TGCAGCACCGAAGAGGGGAGCAGCCCACCGGGTGGCTACACCTTC. Translated: CSTEEGSSPPGGYTF. The chain recombines TRBV29-1 with TRBJ1-2; D possibly corresponds to TRBD1 (5 bases). CDR1 SQVTM and CDR2 ANQGSEA come from the germline V gene. CDR3 size: 15 residues. Trimming pared 8 bases from V and 7 bases from J, leaving 26 bases between. The complete variable domain, with remaining parts taken from reference TRBV29-1 and TRBJ1-2, reads SAVISQKPSRDICQRGTSLTIQCQVDSQVTMMFWYRQQPGQSLTLIATANQGSEATYESGFVIDKFPISRPNLTFSTLTVSNMSPEDSSIYLCSTEEGSSPPGGYTFGSGTRLTVV.

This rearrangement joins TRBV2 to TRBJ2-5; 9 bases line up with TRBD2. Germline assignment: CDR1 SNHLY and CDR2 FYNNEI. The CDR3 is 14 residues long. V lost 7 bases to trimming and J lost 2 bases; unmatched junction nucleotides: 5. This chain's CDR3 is CASKASGAQETQYF. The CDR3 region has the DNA TGTGCCAGCAAGGCTAGCGGGGCTCAAGAGACCCAGTACTTC.

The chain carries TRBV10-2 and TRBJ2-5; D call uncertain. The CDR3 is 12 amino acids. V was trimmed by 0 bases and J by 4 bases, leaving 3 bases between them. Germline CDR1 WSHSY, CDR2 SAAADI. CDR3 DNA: TGCGCCAGCAGTGAGTCAGGAGAGACCCAGTACTTC. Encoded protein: CASSESGETQYF.

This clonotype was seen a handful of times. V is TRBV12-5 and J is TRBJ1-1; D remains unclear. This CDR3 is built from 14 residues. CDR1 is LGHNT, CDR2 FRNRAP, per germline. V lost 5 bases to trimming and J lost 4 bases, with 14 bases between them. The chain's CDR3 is CASGVGLLGTEAFF. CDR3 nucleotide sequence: TGTGCTAGTGGTGTGGGTCTTCTGGGCACTGAAGCTTTCTTT.

The CDR3 coding sequence is TGTGCCTGGAGAAGGGACAATACCTACGAGCAGTACTTC. As protein: CAWRRDNTYEQYF. V gene TRBV30 combines with J gene TRBJ2-7, with a weak D call TRBD1 (6 bases). Trimming removed 3 bases from V and 2 bases from J, with 11 bases in between. Germline V CDR1 and CDR2: GTSNPN, SVGIG (reference sequence). This CDR3 comprises 13 residues.

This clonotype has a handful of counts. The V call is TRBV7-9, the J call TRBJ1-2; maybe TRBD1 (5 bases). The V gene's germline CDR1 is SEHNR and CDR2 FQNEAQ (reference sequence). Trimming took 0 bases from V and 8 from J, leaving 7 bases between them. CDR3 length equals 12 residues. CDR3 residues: CASSLARDGYTF. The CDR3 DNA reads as TGTGCCAGCAGCTTAGCCAGGGACGGCTACACCTTC.

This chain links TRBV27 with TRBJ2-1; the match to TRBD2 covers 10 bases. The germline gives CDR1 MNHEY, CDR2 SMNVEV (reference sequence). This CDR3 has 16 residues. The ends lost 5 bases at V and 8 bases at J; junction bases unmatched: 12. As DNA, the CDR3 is TGTGCCAGCAGTGTAAATAGCGGGGGGCCTCCTTATGAGCAGTTCTTC. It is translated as CASSVNSGGPPYEQFF.

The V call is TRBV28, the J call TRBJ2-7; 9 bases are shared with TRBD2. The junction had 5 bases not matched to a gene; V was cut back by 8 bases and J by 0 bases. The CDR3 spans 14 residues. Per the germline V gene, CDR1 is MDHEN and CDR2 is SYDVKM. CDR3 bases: TGTGCCAGCCTGCGGGAGGGACACTCCTACGAGCAGTACTTC. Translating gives CASLREGHSYEQYF.

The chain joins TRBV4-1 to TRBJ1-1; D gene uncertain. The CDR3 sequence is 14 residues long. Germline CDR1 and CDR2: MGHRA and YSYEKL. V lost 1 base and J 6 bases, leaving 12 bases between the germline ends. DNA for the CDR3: TGCGCCAGCAGCCAAGCCAGATATATCCCTGAAGCTTTCTTT. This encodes CASSQARYIPEAFF.

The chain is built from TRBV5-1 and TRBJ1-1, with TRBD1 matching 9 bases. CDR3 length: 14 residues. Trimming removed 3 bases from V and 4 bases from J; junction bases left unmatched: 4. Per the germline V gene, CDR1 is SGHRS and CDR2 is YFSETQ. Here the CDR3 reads CASSSLTGGTEAFF. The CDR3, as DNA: TGCGCCAGCAGCTCCCTGACAGGGGGCACTGAAGCTTTCTTT.

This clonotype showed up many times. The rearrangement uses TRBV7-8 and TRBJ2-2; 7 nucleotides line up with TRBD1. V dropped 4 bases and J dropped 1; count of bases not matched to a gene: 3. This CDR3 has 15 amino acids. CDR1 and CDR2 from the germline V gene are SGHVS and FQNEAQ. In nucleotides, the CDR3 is TGTGCCAGCAGCTCCGGGACAGAGAACACCGGGGAGCTGTTTTTT. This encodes CASSSGTENTGELFF.

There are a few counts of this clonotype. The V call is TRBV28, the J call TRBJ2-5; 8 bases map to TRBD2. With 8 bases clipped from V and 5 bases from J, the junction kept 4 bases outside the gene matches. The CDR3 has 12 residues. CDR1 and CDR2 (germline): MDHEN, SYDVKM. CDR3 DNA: TGTGCCAGCCGACTAGCGCGGGAGACCCAGTACTTC. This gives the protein CASRLARETQYF.

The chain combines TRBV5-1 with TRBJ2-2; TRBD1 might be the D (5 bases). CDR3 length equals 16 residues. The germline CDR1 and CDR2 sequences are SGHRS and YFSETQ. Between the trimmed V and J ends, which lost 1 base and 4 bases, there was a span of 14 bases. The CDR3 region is CASSLTPYDSTGELFF. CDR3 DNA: TGCGCCAGCAGCTTGACACCATACGACAGCACCGGGGAGCTGTTTTTT.

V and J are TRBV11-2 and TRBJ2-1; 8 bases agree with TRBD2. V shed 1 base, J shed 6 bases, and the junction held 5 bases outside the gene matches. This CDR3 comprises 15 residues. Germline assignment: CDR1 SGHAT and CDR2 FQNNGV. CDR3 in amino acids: CASSLVWAGGNEQFF. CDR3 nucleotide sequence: TGTGCCAGCAGCTTAGTCTGGGCGGGGGGCAATGAGCAGTTCTTC.

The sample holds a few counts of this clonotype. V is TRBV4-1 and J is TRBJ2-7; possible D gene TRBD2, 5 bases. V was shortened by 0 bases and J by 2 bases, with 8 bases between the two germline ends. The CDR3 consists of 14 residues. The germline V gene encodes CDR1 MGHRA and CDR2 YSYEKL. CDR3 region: CASSQERVPYEQYF. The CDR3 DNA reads TGCGCCAGCAGCCAAGAGCGGGTCCCCTACGAGCAGTACTTC.

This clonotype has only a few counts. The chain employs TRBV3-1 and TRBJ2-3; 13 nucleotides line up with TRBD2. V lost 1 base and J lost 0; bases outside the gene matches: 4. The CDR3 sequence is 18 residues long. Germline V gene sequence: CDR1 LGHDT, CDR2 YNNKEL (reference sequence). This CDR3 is CASSQVGLAGASTDTQYF. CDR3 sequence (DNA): TGTGCCAGCAGCCAAGTCGGACTAGCGGGGGCTAGCACAGATACGCAGTATTTT.

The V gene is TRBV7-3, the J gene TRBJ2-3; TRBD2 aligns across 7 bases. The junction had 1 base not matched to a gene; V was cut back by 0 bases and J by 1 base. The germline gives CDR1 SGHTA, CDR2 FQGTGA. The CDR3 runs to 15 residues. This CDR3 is CASSLTAGGTDTQYF. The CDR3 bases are TGTGCCAGCAGCTTAACCGCGGGGGGCACAGATACGCAGTATTTT. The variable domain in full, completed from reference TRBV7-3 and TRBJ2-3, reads GAGVSQTPSNKVTEKGKYVELRCDPISGHTALYWYRQSLGQGPEFLIYFQGTGAADDSGLPNDRFFAVRPEGSVSTLKIQRTERGDSAVYLCASSLTAGGTDTQYFGPGTRLTVL.

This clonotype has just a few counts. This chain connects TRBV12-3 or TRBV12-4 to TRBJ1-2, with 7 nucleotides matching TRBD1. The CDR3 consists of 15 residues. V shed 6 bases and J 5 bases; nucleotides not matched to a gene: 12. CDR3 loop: CASSPTGTVFYGYTF. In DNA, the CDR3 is TGTGCCAGCAGCCCCACCGGGACAGTTTTTTATGGCTACACCTTC.

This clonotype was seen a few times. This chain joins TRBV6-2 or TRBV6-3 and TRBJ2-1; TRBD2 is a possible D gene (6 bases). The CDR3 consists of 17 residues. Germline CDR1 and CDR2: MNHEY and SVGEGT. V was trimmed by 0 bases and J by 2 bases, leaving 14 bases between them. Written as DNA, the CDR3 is TGTGCCAGCAGTTACTCACTGTCAGGGAGGCCCTACAATGAGCAGTTCTTC. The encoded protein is CASSYSLSGRPYNEQFF.

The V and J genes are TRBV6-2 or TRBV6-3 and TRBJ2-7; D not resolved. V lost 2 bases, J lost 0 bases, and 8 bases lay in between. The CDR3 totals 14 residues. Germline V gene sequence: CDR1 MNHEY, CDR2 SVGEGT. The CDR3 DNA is TGTGCCAGCAGTTACGGGAAAAACTCCTACGAGCAGTACGTC. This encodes CASSYGKNSYEQYV.

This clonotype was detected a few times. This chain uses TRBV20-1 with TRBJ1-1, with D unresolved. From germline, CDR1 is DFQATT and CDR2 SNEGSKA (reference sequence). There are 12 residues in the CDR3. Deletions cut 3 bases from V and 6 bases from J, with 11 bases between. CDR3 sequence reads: CSASRGSAEAFF. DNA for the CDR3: TGCAGTGCTAGCCGAGGGAGCGCTGAAGCTTTCTTT.

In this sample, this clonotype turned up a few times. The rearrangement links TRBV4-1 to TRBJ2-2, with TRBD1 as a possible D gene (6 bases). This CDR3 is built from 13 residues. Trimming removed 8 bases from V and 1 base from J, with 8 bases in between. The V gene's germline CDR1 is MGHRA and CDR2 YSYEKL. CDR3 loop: CASGGQNTGELFF. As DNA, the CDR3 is TGCGCCAGCGGGGGACAGAACACCGGGGAGCTGTTTTTT.

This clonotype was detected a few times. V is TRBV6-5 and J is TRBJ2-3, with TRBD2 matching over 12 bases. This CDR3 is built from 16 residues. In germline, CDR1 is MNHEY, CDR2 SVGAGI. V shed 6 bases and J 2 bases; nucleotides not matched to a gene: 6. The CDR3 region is CASSRTSGETTDTQYF. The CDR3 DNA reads TGTGCCAGCAGCAGGACTAGCGGGGAGACCACAGATACGCAGTATTTT.

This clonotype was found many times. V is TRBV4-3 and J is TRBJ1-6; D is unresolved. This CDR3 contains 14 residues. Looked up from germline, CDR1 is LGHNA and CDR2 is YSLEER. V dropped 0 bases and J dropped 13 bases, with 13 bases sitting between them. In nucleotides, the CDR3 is TGCGCCAGCAGCCAAGAGATGACCGTTTGGCCCCTCCACTTT. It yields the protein CASSQEMTVWPLHF.

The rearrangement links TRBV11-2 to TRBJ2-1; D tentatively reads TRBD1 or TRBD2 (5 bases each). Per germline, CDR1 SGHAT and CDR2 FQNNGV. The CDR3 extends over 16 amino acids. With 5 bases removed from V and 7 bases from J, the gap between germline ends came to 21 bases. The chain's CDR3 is CASSITTGAVANEQFF. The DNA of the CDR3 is TGTGCCAGCAGCATCACCACCGGGGCGGTTGCGAATGAGCAGTTCTTC.